The clone carrying this TCR beta chain came up a few times. For the second PCR, which ran for about 6 to 11 cycles, a sample-barcoded 5' primer and a J-beta primer mix were used. One entry per CDR3 protein, called by TCRdb with MiXCR from the 5' RACE reads. The sample shows roughly 650,000 distinct CDR3 sequences, about 34% of them seen only once. The entry originates in a study of blood T cells in healthy people across ages. For the study at large: Template-switching capture recovered about one barcoded beta molecule per two T cells.

The germline V and J ends were trimmed by 4 bases and 7 bases, with 8 bases remaining between them. Germline lookup yields CDR1 SNHLY and CDR2 FYNNEI. The CDR3 has 13 amino acids. This clonotype originated in a woman older than 75 in good health. The sequenced sample was blood. The rearrangement links TRBV2 to TRBJ1-6; D is unresolved. The CDR3 protein is CASSARTNSPLHF. Here the CDR3 DNA reads TGTGCCAGCAGTGCGAGGACCAATTCACCCCTCCACTTT.